The 3 T cell receptor beta chains below all came from one sample that was sequenced in a study of T cell responses to AZD1222 COVID-19 vaccine. The assay was immunoSEQ multiplex PCR, and TCRdb's table has in-frame clones only and misses some. This table has around 150,000 clones, approximately 90% appearing once. The sample was peripheral blood, taken on day 0 of AZD1222 vaccination. The origin of the receptors is an adult in good health.

This chain connects TRBV7-9 to TRBJ2-2, with D perhaps TRBD1 (5 bases). CDR1 and CDR2 from the germline V gene are SEHNR and FQNEAQ (reference sequence). The CDR3 runs 13 residues. The V end lost 6 bases, the J end lost 5 bases, and 10 bases lay between the germline ends. The CDR3 sequence is CASSRTTTGELFF. CDR3 nucleotides: TGTGCCAGCAGTCGGACAACAACCGGGGAGCTGTTTTTT.

The genes are TRBV20-1 and TRBJ1-2; maybe TRBD1 (6 bases). The CDR3 extends over 12 amino acids. CDR1 DFQATT and CDR2 SNEGSKA come from the germline V gene (reference sequence). V lost 3 bases and J lost 8, with 13 bases in between. The CDR3 nucleotides are TGCAGTGCTAGTACAGGGAATAAGGGCTACACCTTC. Translated: CSASTGNKGYTF.

The CDR3, as DNA: TGTGCCAGCAGCTTTGACAGTTACAATGAGCAGTTCTTC. Residues: CASSFDSYNEQFF. The chain recombines TRBV7-2 with TRBJ2-1, with a possible D match to TRBD1 (5 bases). V lost 3 bases and J lost 4, with 7 bases in between. Germline V gene sequence: CDR1 SGHTA, CDR2 FQGNSA. The CDR3 is 13 residues long. Based on the CDR3 plus reference TRBV7-2 and TRBJ2-1, the full variable domain is GAGVSQSPSNKVTEKGKDVELRCDPISGHTALYWYRQSLGQGLEFLIYFQGNSAPDKSGLPSDRFSAERTGGSVSTLTIQRTQQEDSAVYLCASSFDSYNEQFFGPGTRLTVL.